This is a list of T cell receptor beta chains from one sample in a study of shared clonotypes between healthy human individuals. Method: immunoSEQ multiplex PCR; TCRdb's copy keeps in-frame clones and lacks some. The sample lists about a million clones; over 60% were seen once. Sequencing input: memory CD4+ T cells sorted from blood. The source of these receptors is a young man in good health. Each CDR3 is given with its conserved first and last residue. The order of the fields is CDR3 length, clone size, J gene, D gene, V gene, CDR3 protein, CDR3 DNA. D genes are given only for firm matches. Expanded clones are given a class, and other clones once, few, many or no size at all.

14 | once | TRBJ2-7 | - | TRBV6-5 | CASRNRLQGYEQYF | TGTGCCAGCAGAAACAGGCTTCAGGGCTACGAGCAGTACTTC
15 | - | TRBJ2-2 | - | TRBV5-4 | CASSSPRASSGELFF | TGTGCCAGCAGCTCCCCACGGGCTAGCAGCGGGGAGCTGTTTTTT
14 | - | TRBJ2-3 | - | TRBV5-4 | CASSFDSSTDTQYF | TGTGCCAGCAGCTTTGACAGTAGCACAGATACGCAGTATTTT
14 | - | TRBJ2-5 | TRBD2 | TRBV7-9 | CASSQKWGGETQYF | TGTGCCAGCAGCCAAAAGTGGGGAGGGGAGACCCAGTACTTC
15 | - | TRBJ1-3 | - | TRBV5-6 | CASSFDGVSGNTIYF | TGTGCCAGCAGCTTCGATGGGGTCTCTGGAAACACCATATATTTT
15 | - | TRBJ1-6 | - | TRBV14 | CASSQGGSYNSPLHF | TGTGCCAGCAGCCAAGGGGGTTCCTATAATTCACCCCTCCACTTT
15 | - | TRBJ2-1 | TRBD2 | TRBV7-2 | CASSWMGTTHNEQFF | TGTGCCAGCAGCTGGATGGGGACTACGCACAATGAGCAGTTCTTC
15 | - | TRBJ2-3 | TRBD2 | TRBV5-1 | CASSLDGTSGTKEYF | TGCGCCAGCAGCTTAGACGGGACTAGCGGAACAAAGGAGTATTTT
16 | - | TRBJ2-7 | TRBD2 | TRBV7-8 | CASSSLLAGGPNEQYF | TGTGCCAGCAGCTCGTTACTAGCGGGGGGGCCGAACGAGCAGTACTTC
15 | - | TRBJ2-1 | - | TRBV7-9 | CASSLGTSQLNEQFF | TGTGCCAGCAGCTTAGGAACCAGTCAGCTCAATGAGCAGTTCTTC
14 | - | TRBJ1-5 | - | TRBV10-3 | CATQPGEGNQPQHF | TGTGCCACCCAACCGGGGGAAGGCAATCAGCCCCAGCATTTT
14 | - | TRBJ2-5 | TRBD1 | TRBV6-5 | CASSYHRGQETQYF | TGTGCCAGCAGTTACCACAGGGGCCAAGAGACCCAGTACTTC
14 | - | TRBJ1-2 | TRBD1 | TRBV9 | CASSVEQGNYGYTF | TGTGCCAGCAGCGTAGAACAGGGGAACTATGGCTACACCTTC
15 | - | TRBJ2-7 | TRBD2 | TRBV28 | CASSWGGGLTYEQYF | TGTGCCAGCAGTTGGGGCGGGGGACTTACCTACGAGCAGTACTTC
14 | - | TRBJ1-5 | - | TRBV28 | CASSRTVGYQPQHF | TGTGCCAGCAGTAGGACGGTAGGCTATCAGCCCCAGCATTTT
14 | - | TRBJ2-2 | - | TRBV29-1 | CSVLQDTNTGELFF | TGCAGCGTTTTGCAGGATACGAACACCGGGGAGCTGTTTTTT
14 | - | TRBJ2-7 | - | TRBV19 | CASSDGGTQYEQYF | TGTGCCAGTAGTGACGGAGGAACCCAATACGAGCAGTACTTC
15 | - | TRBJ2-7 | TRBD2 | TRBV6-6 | CASRVTAGGTYEQYF | TGTGCCAGCAGGGTGACGGCGGGAGGGACCTACGAGCAGTACTTC
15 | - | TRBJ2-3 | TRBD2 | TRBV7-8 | CASSFVAGATDTQYF | TGTGCCAGCAGCTTTGTAGCGGGAGCCACAGATACGCAGTATTTT
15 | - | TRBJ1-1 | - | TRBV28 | CASSSTGGRIAEAFF | TGTGCCAGCAGTTCCACCGGGGGGCGTATCGCTGAAGCTTTCTTT
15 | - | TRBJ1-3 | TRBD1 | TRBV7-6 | CASSLGTGASNTIYF | TGTGCCAGCAGCTTAGGAACAGGGGCCTCGAACACCATATATTTT
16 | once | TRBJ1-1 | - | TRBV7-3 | CASSGYRVRGNTEAFF | TGTGCCAGCAGCGGATACAGGGTAAGAGGGAACACTGAAGCTTTCTTT
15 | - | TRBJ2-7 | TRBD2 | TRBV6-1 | CASSARTGLSYEQYF | TGTGCCAGCAGTGCCCGCACGGGACTAAGCTACGAGCAGTACTTC
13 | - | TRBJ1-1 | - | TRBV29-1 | CSVGEGMNTEAFF | TGCAGCGTTGGCGAGGGAATGAACACTGAAGCTTTCTTT
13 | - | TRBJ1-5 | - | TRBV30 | CAARSDFNQPQHF | TGTGCAGCCCGCAGTGATTTCAATCAGCCCCAGCATTTT
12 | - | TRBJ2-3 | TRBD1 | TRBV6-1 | CARGTAHGTQYF | TGTGCCAGAGGGACAGCTCATGGTACGCAGTATTTT
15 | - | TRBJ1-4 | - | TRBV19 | CASSKGEGKYQELFF | TGTGCCAGTAGTAAAGGTGAGGGGAAGTACCAGGAACTGTTTTTT
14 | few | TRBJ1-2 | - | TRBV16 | CASSLMREIYGYTF | TGTGCCAGCAGCCTTATGAGGGAGATCTATGGCTACACCTTC
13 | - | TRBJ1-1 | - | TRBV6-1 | CASSSYRDTEAFF | TGTGCCAGCAGCTCCTACAGGGACACTGAAGCTTTCTTT
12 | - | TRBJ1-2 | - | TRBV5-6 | CASSLEGSGYTF | TGTGCCAGCAGCTTAGAAGGGTCTGGCTACACCTTC
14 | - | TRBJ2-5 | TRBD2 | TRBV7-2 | CASSPRGIQETQYF | TGTGCCAGCAGCCCGCGGGGGATCCAAGAGACCCAGTACTTC
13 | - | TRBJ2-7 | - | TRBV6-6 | CASSSTIQGEQYF | TGTGCCAGCAGTTCTACCATACAAGGCGAGCAGTACTTC
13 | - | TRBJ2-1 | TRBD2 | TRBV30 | CACASGGPNEQFF | TGTGCCTGTGCTAGCGGGGGGCCTAATGAGCAGTTCTTC
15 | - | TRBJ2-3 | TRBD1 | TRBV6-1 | CASNPGGRGTDTQYF | TGTGCCAGCAACCCAGGGGGCCGAGGCACAGATACGCAGTATTTT
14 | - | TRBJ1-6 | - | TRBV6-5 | CASSYSGDNSPLHF | TGTGCCAGCAGTTACTCAGGGGATAATTCACCCCTCCACTTT
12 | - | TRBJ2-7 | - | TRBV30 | CAWSARWDEQYF | TGTGCCTGGAGTGCTAGATGGGACGAGCAGTACTTC
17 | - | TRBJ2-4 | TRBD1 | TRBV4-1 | CASSQGGQGLAKNIQYF | TGCGCCAGCAGCCAAGGGGGACAGGGCCTAGCCAAAAACATTCAGTACTTC
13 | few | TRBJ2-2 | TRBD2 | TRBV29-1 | CSGSGPNTGELFF | TGCAGCGGTAGCGGGCCGAACACCGGGGAGCTGTTTTTT
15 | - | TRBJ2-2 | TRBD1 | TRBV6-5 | CASTGWTGSTGELFF | TGTGCCAGCACCGGTTGGACAGGGTCCACCGGGGAGCTGTTTTTT
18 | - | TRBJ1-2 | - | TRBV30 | CAWSTRDMFWRDLYGYTF | TGTGCCTGGAGTACCCGGGACATGTTTTGGAGGGACCTCTATGGCTACACCTTC
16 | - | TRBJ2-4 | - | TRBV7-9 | CASSLAPLTDTNIQYF | TGTGCCAGCAGCTTAGCGCCATTGACAGACACAAACATTCAGTACTTC